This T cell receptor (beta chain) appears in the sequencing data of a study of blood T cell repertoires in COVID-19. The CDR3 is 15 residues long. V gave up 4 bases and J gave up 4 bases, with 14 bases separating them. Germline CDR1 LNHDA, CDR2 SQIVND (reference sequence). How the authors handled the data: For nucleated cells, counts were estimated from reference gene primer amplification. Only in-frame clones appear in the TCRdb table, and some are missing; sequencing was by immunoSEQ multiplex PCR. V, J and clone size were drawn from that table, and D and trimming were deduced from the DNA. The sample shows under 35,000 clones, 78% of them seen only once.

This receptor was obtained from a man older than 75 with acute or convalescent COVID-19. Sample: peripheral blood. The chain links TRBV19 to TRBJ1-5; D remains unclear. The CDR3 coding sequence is TGTGCCAGTAGTACTCACACCACACAGAATCAGCCCCAGCATTTT. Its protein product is CASSTHTTQNQPQHF.